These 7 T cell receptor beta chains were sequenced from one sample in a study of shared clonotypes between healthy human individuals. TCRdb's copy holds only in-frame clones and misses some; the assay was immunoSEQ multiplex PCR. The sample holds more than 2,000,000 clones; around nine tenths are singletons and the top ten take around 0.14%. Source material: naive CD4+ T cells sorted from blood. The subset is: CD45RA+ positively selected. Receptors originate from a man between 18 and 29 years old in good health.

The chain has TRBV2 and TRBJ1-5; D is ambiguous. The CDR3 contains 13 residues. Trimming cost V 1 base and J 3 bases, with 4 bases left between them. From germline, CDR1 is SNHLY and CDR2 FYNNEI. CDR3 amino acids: CASSEGYNQPQHF. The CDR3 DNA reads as TGTGCCAGCAGTGAAGGATACAATCAGCCCCAGCATTTT. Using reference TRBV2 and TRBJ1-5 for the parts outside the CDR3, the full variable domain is EPEVTQTPSHQVTQMGQEVILRCVPISNHLYFYWYRQILGQKVEFLVSFYNNEISEKSEIFDDQFSVERPDGSNFTLKIRSTKLEDSAMYFCASSEGYNQPQHFGDGTRLSIL.

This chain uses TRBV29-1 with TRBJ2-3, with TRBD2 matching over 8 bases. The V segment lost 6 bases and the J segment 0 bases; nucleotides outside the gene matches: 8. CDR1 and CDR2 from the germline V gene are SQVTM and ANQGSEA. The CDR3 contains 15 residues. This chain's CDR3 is CSVDTSGFSTDTQYF. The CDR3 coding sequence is TGCAGCGTAGACACTAGCGGATTTAGCACAGATACGCAGTATTTT.

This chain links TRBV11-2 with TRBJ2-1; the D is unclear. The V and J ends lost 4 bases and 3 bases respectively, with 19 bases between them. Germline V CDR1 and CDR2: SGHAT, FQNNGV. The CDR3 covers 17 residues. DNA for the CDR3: TGTGCCAGCAGCTCTTCTCTAGGCCAAGGAAGCTACAATGAGCAGTTCTTC. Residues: CASSSSLGQGSYNEQFF.

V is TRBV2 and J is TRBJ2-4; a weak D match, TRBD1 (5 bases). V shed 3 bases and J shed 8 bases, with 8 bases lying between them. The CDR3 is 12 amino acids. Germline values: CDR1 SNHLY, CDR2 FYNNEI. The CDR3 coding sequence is TGTGCCAGCAGTGACTCAGGGTACATTCAGTACTTC. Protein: CASSDSGYIQYF.

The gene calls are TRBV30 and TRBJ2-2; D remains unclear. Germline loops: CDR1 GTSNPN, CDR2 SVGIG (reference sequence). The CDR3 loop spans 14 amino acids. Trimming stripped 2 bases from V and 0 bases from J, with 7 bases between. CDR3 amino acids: CAWSPYSNTGELFF. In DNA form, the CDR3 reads TGTGCCTGGAGTCCATACTCGAACACCGGGGAGCTGTTTTTT.

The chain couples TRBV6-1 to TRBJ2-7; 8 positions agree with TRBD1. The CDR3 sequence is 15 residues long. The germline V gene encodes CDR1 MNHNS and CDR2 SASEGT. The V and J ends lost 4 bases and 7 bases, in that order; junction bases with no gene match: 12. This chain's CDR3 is CASSAAGTGYGEQYF. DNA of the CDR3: TGTGCCAGCAGTGCGGCCGGGACAGGATACGGGGAGCAGTACTTC.

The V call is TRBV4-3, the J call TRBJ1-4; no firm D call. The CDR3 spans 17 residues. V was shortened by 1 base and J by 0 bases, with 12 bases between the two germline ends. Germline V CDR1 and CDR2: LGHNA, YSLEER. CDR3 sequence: CASSQAIQRATNEKLFF. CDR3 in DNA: TGCGCCAGCAGCCAAGCAATTCAGCGGGCAACTAATGAAAAACTGTTTTTT.